The 2 T cell receptor beta chains presented below share a single source sample, sequenced in a study of blood T cell repertoires in COVID-19. Measured with immunoSEQ multiplex PCR; TCRdb has only the in-frame clones, and not every one. The sample consists of about 46,000 clones, 75% to 90% of them appearing once. Sequences were obtained from peripheral blood. These receptor sequences come from a human donor in a cohort sampled during active COVID-19.

This clone has at least ten counts. The chain links TRBV3-1 (or the pseudogene TRBV3-2) to TRBJ2-7, with 7 bases identical to TRBD1. V lost 2 bases and J lost 2; bases outside the gene matches: 3. Germline V CDR1 and CDR2: LGHDT, YNNKEL (reference sequence). This CDR3 contains 14 residues. The CDR3 nucleotides read TGTGCCAGCAGCCAATTTCAGGGGGCCTACGAGCAGTACTTC. Translation: CASSQFQGAYEQYF.

The rearrangement joins TRBV27 to TRBJ2-7; TRBD1 aligns across 7 bases. The V gene end was trimmed by 0 bases and the J gene end by 3 bases; junction bases not matched to a gene: 5. The germline V gene has CDR1 MNHEY and CDR2 SMNVEV (reference sequence). This CDR3 is 15 amino acids long. DNA for the CDR3: TGTGCCAGCAGTTTATCCCCGACAGGGAGCTACGAGCAGTACTTC. It encodes CASSLSPTGSYEQYF.